A selection of T cell receptor beta chains follows, all from one sample in a study of tumor-infiltrating lymphocytes in localized non-small cell lung cancer. Method: immunoSEQ multiplex PCR; TCRdb's copy keeps in-frame clones and lacks some. The sample holds 15,000 to 20,000 clones, around 72% seen once. The specimen was lung tumor tissue. Receptor source: a human donor with non-small cell lung cancer. The CDR3 runs from the conserved cysteine through the conserved F or W. The D gene is left open where the match is weak. Expanded clones get a size class; other rows say once, few or many, or leave the size out.

-	TRBV6-1	TRBJ1-3	-	TGTGCCAGCAGTGAAGCAACCTCTGGAAACACCATATATTTT	CASSEATSGNTIYF
-	TRBV18	TRBJ2-5	TRBD1	TGTGCCAGCTCACCGCGGACAGGGCAAGAGACCCAGTACTTC	CASSPRTGQETQYF
-	TRBV6-5	TRBJ1-1	TRBD1	TGTGCCAGTGCTCCGGACAGGAGGAACACTGAAGCTTTCTTT	CASAPDRRNTEAFF
-	TRBV11-2	TRBJ2-5	TRBD2	TGTGCCAGCAGCTTGGGCCTGGGAGGGGAGACCCAGTACTTC	CASSLGLGGETQYF
-	TRBV7-9	TRBJ1-4	TRBD1	TGTGCCAGCAGCTTGGCAGGGGGTGGAGAAAAACTGTTTTTT	CASSLAGGGEKLFF
-	TRBV5-1	TRBJ1-6	-	TGCGCCAGCAGCCCCCCCTGGCGAGATTCACCCCTCCACTTT	CASSPPWRDSPLHF
few	TRBV5-4	TRBJ1-2	-	TGTGCCAGCAGCGAGGGACCGGGGGGCTATGGCTACACCTTC	CASSEGPGGYGYTF
-	TRBV28	TRBJ2-5	TRBD2	TGTGCCAGCAATGCGGGAGAAGAGCAGTACTTC	CASNAGEEQYF
-	TRBV19	TRBJ1-4	-	TGTGCCAGTAGTATAGGGGTCGGGACCACACCAGAAAAACTGTTTTTT	CASSIGVGTTPEKLFF
-	TRBV5-6	TRBJ2-7	-	TGTGCCAGCAGCAGGGACGTAGCCGCCTACGAGCAGTACTTC	CASSRDVAAYEQYF
-	TRBV5-1	TRBJ2-1	TRBD2	TGCGCCAGCAGCCCGACATCAGCGGGGAGCTCCTACAATGAGCAGTTCTTC	CASSPTSAGSSYNEQFF
-	TRBV9	TRBJ2-1	TRBD2	TGTGCCAGCAGCGGGACTAGCGGGAGAAATGAGCAGTTCTTC	CASSGTSGRNEQFF
-	TRBV5-1	TRBJ2-3	-	TGCGCCAGCAGAGACAGCGGGGACATCACAGATACGCAGTATTTT	CASRDSGDITDTQYF
-	TRBV5-1	TRBJ1-6	-	TGCGCCAGCAGCGGCGGGGGCGATTCACCCCTCCACTTT	CASSGGGDSPLHF
-	TRBV5-1	TRBJ2-7	TRBD2	TGCGCCAGCAGCTTGGCTCCGGGGGGGCGCGAGCAGTACTTC	CASSLAPGGREQYF
-	TRBV30	TRBJ2-7	-	TGTGCCTGGAAGTCGGGGCAGTGGACCGAGCAGTACTTC	CAWKSGQWTEQYF
-	TRBV5-4	TRBJ1-1	TRBD1	TGTGCCAGCAGCTTTGACAGGGGAGCTGAAGCTTTCTTT	CASSFDRGAEAFF
-	TRBV19	TRBJ2-3	-	TGTGCCAGTAAAAGACAGGCCTCAGCAGATACGCAGTATTTT	CASKRQASADTQYF
-	TRBV7-9	TRBJ1-1	-	TGTGCCAGCAGCTTAGAGTCTGAGTCGAGCTTCTTT	CASSLESESSFF
-	TRBV5-1	TRBJ2-2	-	TGCGCCAGCTCGCCAGGGTCGAGTGTCACCGGGGAGCTGTTTTTT	CASSPGSSVTGELFF
-	TRBV4-2	TRBJ2-5	-	TGTGCCAGCAGCTACATGGGGGACCAAGAGACCCAGTACTTC	CASSYMGDQETQYF
-	TRBV9	TRBJ2-7	TRBD1	TGTGCCAGCAGCGTTGGCGGGACAGGGATATACGAGCAGTACTTC	CASSVGGTGIYEQYF
-	TRBV30	TRBJ1-1	-	TGTGCCTGGAGTGGGAGGGGTCCTACTGAAGCTTTCTTT	CAWSGRGPTEAFF
-	TRBV5-1	TRBJ2-3	-	TGCGCCAGCAGCCCCTCGGCTTTAGCCCCTGGGGATACGCAGTATTTT	CASSPSALAPGDTQYF
-	TRBV5-6	TRBJ2-2	-	TGTGCCAGCAGCTACCCGGACACTTCCTCGAACACCGGGGAGCTGTTTTTT	CASSYPDTSSNTGELFF
-	TRBV11-2	TRBJ2-1	-	TGTGCCAGCACTCTTGGGGTAGCGGCGAGCAATGAGCAGTTCTTC	CASTLGVAASNEQFF
-	TRBV5-1	TRBJ1-3	-	TGCGCCAGCAGCTTGGGTCAGCTAGATGGAAACACCATATATTTT	CASSLGQLDGNTIYF
-	TRBV14	TRBJ2-2	TRBD1	TGTGCCAGCAGCCCCCGACAGGGGGACACCGGGGAGCTGTTTTTT	CASSPRQGDTGELFF
-	TRBV2	TRBJ2-4	-	TGTGCCAGCAGCGGACAGCTTCTCGCCAAAAACATTCAGTACTTC	CASSGQLLAKNIQYF
few	TRBV10-3	TRBJ1-1	TRBD1	TGTGCCATCAGTGGTAGAGGCAGGGGTGATCAGGGGGGCACTGAAGCTTTCTTT	CAISGRGRGDQGGTEAFF
few	TRBV5-1	TRBJ1-2	TRBD1	TGCGCCAGCAGCTTGATTGGACAGGGGGGTGGCTACACCTTC	CASSLIGQGGGYTF
-	TRBV5-1	TRBJ2-1	-	TGCGCCAGCAGCTTGCGAGGGAACAATGAGCAGTTCTTC	CASSLRGNNEQFF
-	TRBV7-3	TRBJ2-1	-	TGTGCCAGCAGCTCCGGGGGGCTAGCGGTGTACAATGAGCAGTTCTTC	CASSSGGLAVYNEQFF
-	TRBV7-6	TRBJ2-3	TRBD2	TGTGCCAGCAGCTTAAGGGTTAGCGGGGGTTGGACAGATACGCAGTATTTT	CASSLRVSGGWTDTQYF
-	TRBV6-1	TRBJ1-1	-	TGTGCCAGCAGTGAATCAGGGAGAACTGAAGCTTTCTTT	CASSESGRTEAFF
-	TRBV16	TRBJ1-4	TRBD1	TGTGCCAGCAGCCTCGGGGACAGAACTAATGAAAAACTGTTTTTT	CASSLGDRTNEKLFF
-	TRBV7-9	TRBJ2-5	-	TGTGCCAGCAGCACTGGGGGCGGGGAGCAGTACTTC	CASSTGGGEQYF
-	TRBV29-1	TRBJ1-6	-	TGCAGCCGCATATGTTGGTCACCCCTCCACTTT	CSRICWSPLHF
-	TRBV5-6	TRBJ1-2	-	TGTGCCAGCAGCTTGGACAGACTGTCTATTAGTGGCTACACCTTC	CASSLDRLSISGYTF
-	TRBV29-1	TRBJ1-2	TRBD1	TGCAGCGTCTATGACAGGGAAGGCTACACCTTC	CSVYDREGYTF
-	TRBV11-2	TRBJ2-5	-	TGTGCCAGCAGCTTAGAGGGAAAGACCCAGTACTTC	CASSLEGKTQYF
-	TRBV7-9	TRBJ2-6	-	TGTGCCAGCAGCTTACCTTCCTCTGGGGCCAACGTCCTGACTTTC	CASSLPSSGANVLTF
-	TRBV19	TRBJ2-4	-	TGTGCCAGTAGTGGAATGGGACTGAGACTAAACATTCAGTACTTC	CASSGMGLRLNIQYF
few	TRBV30	TRBJ2-5	-	TGTGCCGGCGACCTCCGGGGGTCTTTCGAGACCCAGTACTTC	CAGDLRGSFETQYF
-	TRBV7-3	TRBJ2-3	-	TGTGCCAGCAGCTTAACGGGGCGCGGGACCCATAGATCAGATACGCAGTATTTT	CASSLTGRGTHRSDTQYF
-	TRBV5-1	TRBJ2-5	-	TGCGCCAGCAGAGTCACGTACCAAGAGACCCAGTACTTC	CASRVTYQETQYF
-	TRBV5-4	TRBJ2-2	-	TGTGCCAGCAGCGGGTGGGGTTCCGGGGAGCTGTTTTTT	CASSGWGSGELFF
once	TRBV30	TRBJ2-7	-	TGTGCCTGGGGGCGACAGGCCTACGAGCAGTACTTC	CAWGRQAYEQYF
-	TRBV6-5	TRBJ1-1	-	TGTGCCAGTTACCCCCGGGAGCGGGTCACTGAAGCTTTCTTT	CASYPRERVTEAFF
-	TRBV7-9	TRBJ2-2	TRBD2	TGTGCCAGCAGCTTTAGACTAGCGGGTAACACCGGGGAGCTGTTTTTT	CASSFRLAGNTGELFF
few	TRBV7-9	TRBJ2-3	TRBD2	TGTGCCAGCAGCCCCACTAGCGGGGGGGCCAAAAATACGCAGTATTTT	CASSPTSGGAKNTQYF
-	TRBV9	TRBJ1-1	-	TGTGCCAGCAGCGTAGAGGAGAACACTGAAGCTTTCTTT	CASSVEENTEAFF
-	TRBV25-1	TRBJ2-3	TRBD1	TGTGCCAGCACCCCCAGGACAGGGACCACAGATACGCAGTATTTT	CASTPRTGTTDTQYF
-	TRBV28	TRBJ2-6	-	TGTGCCAGCAATTCCTGGGAGGGGGCTGGGGCCAACGTCCTGACTTTC	CASNSWEGAGANVLTF
medium-sized	TRBV10-1	TRBJ2-3	TRBD1	TGCGCCAGCAGTGAAGGACAGGGTTCCACAGATACGCAGTATTTT	CASSEGQGSTDTQYF